The 4 T cell receptor beta chains reported below all come from one sample, sequenced in a study of T cells after yellow fever vaccination. TCRdb used MiXCR to reprocess the 5' RACE reads, holding one entry per CDR3 protein. Counted here are 450,000 to 650,000 distinct CDR3 sequences, 21% occurring once; the ten biggest clones make up roughly a sixth. Sequencing used PBMCs, obtained roughly 23 days after the first yellow fever vaccination. Receptors originate from a man between 18 and 35 years old who received the YFV17D yellow fever vaccine.

J is TRBJ1-4 and V is TRBV9, with 9 bases that match TRBD1. The CDR3 has 15 residues. V was clipped by 0 bases and J by 3 bases; unmatched bases: 0. The germline V gene encodes CDR1 SGDLS and CDR2 YYNGEE. CDR3 amino acids: CASSVGQGANEKLFF. CDR3 DNA: TGTGCCAGCAGCGTAGGACAGGGGGCTAATGAAAAACTGTTTTTT.

The rearrangement joins TRBV6-2 or TRBV6-3 to TRBJ2-5; D may correspond to TRBD1 or TRBD2 (5 bases each). The CDR3 runs to 15 residues. Germline V gene sequence: CDR1 MNHEY, CDR2 SVGEGT. The V end lost 2 bases, the J end lost 3 bases, and 13 bases lay between the germline ends. The CDR3 region has the DNA TGTGCCAGCAGTTACCCCCAGGGACGGGAAGAGACCCAGTACTTC. It yields the protein CASSYPQGREETQYF.

The chain carries TRBV5-1 and TRBJ1-2, with D unclear. The CDR3 sequence is 12 residues long. V was clipped by 7 bases and J by 3 bases, with 10 bases between them. CDR1 and CDR2 (germline): SGHRS, YFSETQ. The CDR3 spells CASADEDYGYTF. The CDR3 coding sequence is TGCGCCAGCGCTGACGAGGACTATGGCTACACCTTC. The complete variable domain, with remaining parts taken from reference TRBV5-1 and TRBJ1-2, reads KAGVTQTPRYLIKTRGQQVTLSCSPISGHRSVSWYQQTPGQGLQFLFEYFSETQRNKGNFPGRFSGRQFSNSRSEMNVSTLELGDSALYLCASADEDYGYTFGSGTRLTVV.

This sequence joins TRBV7-8 and TRBJ2-1; D is possibly TRBD1 or TRBD2 (7 bases each). The CDR3 contains 14 residues. Per the germline V gene, CDR1 is SGHVS and CDR2 is FQNEAQ. Trimming cost V 5 bases and J 3 bases, with 11 bases left between them. The CDR3 sequence is CASSDREGYNEQFF. The CDR3 DNA reads as TGTGCCAGCAGCGACAGGGAGGGCTACAATGAGCAGTTCTTC.